This T cell receptor beta chain was documented in a study of early stage breast cancer tumors. The CDR3 contains 15 residues. V gave up 2 bases and J gave up 6 bases, with 16 bases separating them. CDR1 is WSHSY, CDR2 SAAADI, per germline. Profiling relied on immunoSEQ multiplex PCR, and the TCRdb table lists in-frame clones only, not all of them. The sample has 28,000 or so clones, more than 65% seen once. Material for sequencing was blood. The receptor's source is a person aged 35-49 years with breast cancer. The V gene is TRBV10-2, the J gene TRBJ1-2; possibly TRBD1 for D (6 bases). The chain's CDR3 is CASSETQGTSHGYTF. CDR3 DNA sequence: TGCGCCAGCAGTGAGACACAAGGGACATCCCATGGCTACACCTTC.